This TCR beta chain was observed in a study of brain T cells in children with intractable seizures. Study-level points and caveats: Pre- and post-surgery blood differed in depth, so pre-surgery absences may be undersampling.

Notes on this clone: Its matching antigen is unknown.

The CDR3 length is 14 residues. V was trimmed by 2 bases and J by 1 base, leaving 8 bases between them. The germline gives CDR1 MNHEY, CDR2 SVGAGI. Pre-surgery treatment included at least one anti-epileptic drug. Repertoires were generated with immunoSEQ multiplex PCR, while TCRdb's copy carries only in-frame clones and drops some. The table has tens of thousands of clones, roughly 91% seen once. J is TRBJ1-1 and V is TRBV6-5, with D tentatively TRBD1 (5 bases). The sequencing used peripheral blood, collected at surgery. The sequence was obtained from a boy less than two years old with tuberous sclerosis and intractable seizures. CDR3 DNA: TGTGCCAGCAGTTACCAGGACACGAACACTGAAGCTTTCTTT. Translating gives CASSYQDTNTEAFF.